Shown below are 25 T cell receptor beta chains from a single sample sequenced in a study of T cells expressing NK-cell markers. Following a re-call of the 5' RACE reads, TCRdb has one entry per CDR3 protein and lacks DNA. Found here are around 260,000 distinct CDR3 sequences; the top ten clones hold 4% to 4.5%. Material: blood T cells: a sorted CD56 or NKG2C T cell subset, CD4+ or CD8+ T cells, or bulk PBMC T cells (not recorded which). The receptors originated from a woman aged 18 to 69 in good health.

The CDR3 sequence is CASSVAGNTIYF. The V and J genes are TRBV9 and TRBJ1-3. The length of the CDR3 is 12 residues. Germline lookup yields CDR1 SGDLS and CDR2 YYNGEE.

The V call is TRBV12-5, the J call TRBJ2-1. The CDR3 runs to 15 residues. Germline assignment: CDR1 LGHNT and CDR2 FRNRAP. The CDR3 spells CASGLVGTTYNEQFF.

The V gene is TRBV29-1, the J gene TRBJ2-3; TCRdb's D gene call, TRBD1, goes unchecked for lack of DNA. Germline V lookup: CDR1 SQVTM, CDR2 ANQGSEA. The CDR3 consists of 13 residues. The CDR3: CSVAGARSDTQYF.

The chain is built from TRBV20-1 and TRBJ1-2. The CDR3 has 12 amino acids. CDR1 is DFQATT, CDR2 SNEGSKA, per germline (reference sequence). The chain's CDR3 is CSASPSFYGYTF.

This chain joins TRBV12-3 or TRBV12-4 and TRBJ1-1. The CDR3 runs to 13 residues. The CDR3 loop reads CASSGREDTEAFF.

The CDR3 protein is CASSSPGGPGNEQFF. V usage is TRBV5-4 and J usage is TRBJ2-1; TCRdb reports TRBD2, a call that lacks DNA to check it against. This CDR3 has 15 residues. Germline V gives CDR1 SGHNT, CDR2 YYREEE (reference sequence).

This CDR3 is CASSTLAATDTQYF. The chain has TRBV2 and TRBJ2-3; TCRdb's D call, TRBD2, is unchecked because there is no DNA. Germline V gene data show CDR1 as SNHLY and CDR2 as FYNNEI. The CDR3 consists of 14 residues.

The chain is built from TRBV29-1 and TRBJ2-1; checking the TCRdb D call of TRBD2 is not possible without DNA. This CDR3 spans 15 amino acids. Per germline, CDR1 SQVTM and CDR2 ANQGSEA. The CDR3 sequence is CSVVQAGGIYNEQFF.

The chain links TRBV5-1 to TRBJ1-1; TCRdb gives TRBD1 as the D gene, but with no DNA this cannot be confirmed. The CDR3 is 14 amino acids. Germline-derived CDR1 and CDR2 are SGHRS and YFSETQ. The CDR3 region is CASSLVGGDTEAFF. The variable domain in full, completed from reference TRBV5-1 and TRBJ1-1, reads KAGVTQTPRYLIKTRGQQVTLSCSPISGHRSVSWYQQTPGQGLQFLFEYFSETQRNKGNFPGRFSGRQFSNSRSEMNVSTLELGDSALYLCASSLVGGDTEAFFGQGTRLTVV.

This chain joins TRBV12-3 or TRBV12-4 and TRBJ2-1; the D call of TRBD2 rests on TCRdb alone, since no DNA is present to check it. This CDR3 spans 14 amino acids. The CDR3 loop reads CASTPGSGGWEQFF.

The chain's CDR3 is CASIGGSSTDTQYF. This chain links TRBV2 with TRBJ2-3. CDR3 length equals 14 residues. In germline, CDR1 is SNHLY, CDR2 FYNNEI.

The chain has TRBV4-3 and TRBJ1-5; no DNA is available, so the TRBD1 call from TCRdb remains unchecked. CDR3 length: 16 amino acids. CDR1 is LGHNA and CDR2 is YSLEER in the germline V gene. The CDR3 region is CASSQDPTGGHQPQHF.

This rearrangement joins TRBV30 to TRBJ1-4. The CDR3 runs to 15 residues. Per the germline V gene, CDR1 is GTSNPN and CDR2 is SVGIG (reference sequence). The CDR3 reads CAWSSTSATNEKLFF.

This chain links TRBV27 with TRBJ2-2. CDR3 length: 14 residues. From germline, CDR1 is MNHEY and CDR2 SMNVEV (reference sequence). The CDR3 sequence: CASTRTANTGELFF.

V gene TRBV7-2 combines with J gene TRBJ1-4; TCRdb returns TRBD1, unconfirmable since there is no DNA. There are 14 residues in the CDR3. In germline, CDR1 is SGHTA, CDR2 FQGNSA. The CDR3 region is CASSPRGQREKLFF. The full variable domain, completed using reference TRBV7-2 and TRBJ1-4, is GAGVSQSPSNKVTEKGKDVELRCDPISGHTALYWYRQSLGQGLEFLIYFQGNSAPDKSGLPSDRFSAERTGGSVSTLTIQRTQQEDSAVYLCASSPRGQREKLFFGSGTQLSVL.

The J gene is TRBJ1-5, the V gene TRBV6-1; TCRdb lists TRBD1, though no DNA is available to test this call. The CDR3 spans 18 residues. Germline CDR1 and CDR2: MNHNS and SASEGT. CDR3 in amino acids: CASPPIEDRVGCNQPQHF.

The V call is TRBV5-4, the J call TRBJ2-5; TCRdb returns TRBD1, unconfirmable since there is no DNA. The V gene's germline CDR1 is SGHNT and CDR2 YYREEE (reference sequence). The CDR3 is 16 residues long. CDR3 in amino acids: CASSGGGAGGQETQYF.

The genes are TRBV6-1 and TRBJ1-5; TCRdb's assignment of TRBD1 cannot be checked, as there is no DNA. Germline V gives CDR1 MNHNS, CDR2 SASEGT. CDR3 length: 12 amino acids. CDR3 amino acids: CASSVRQASQHF.

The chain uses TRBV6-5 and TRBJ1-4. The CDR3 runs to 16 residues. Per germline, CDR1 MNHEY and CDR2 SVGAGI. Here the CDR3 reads CASSYSKVITNEKLFF.

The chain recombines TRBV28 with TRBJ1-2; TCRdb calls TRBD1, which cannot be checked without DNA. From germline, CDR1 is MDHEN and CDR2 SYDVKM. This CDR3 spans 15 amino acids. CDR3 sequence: CASSLYTGTGNGYTF.

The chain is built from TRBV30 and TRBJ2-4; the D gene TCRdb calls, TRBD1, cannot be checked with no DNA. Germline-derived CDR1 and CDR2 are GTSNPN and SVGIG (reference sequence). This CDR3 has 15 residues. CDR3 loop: CAWRTGDGAKNIQYF.

The CDR3 sequence: CASSQYSSSGQGNQPQHF. This chain connects TRBV18 to TRBJ1-5; the TRBD1 assignment by TCRdb is unverifiable without DNA. From germline, CDR1 is KGHSH and CDR2 LQKENI. This CDR3 has 18 residues. The entire variable domain, with the rest obtained from reference TRBV18 and TRBJ1-5, is as follows: NAGVMQNPRHLVRRRGQEARLRCSPMKGHSHVYWYRQLPEEGLKFMVYLQKENIIDESGMPKERFSAEFPKEGPSILRIQQVVRGDSAAYFCASSQYSSSGQGNQPQHFGDGTRLSIL.

The CDR3 loop reads CASSLDGTFRQYF. This chain links TRBV5-4 with TRBJ2-7; the TRBD1 assignment by TCRdb is unverifiable without DNA. The CDR3 consists of 13 residues. Germline V gene lookup returns CDR1 SGHNT and CDR2 YYREEE (reference sequence). Combining the CDR3 with reference TRBV5-4 and TRBJ2-7 gives the whole variable domain ETGVTQSPTHLIKTRGQQVTLRCSSQSGHNTVSWYQQALGQGPQFIFQYYREEENGRGNFPPRFSGLQFPNYSSELNVNALELDDSALYLCASSLDGTFRQYFGPGTRLTVT.

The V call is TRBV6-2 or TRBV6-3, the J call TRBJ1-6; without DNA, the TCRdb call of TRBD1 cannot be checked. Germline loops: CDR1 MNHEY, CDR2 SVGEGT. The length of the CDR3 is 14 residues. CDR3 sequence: CASRKDRGLSPLHF.

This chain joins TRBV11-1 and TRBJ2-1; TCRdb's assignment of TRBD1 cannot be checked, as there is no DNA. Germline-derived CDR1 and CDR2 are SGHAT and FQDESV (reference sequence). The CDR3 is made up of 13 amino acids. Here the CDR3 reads CASSLVSGTPQFF.